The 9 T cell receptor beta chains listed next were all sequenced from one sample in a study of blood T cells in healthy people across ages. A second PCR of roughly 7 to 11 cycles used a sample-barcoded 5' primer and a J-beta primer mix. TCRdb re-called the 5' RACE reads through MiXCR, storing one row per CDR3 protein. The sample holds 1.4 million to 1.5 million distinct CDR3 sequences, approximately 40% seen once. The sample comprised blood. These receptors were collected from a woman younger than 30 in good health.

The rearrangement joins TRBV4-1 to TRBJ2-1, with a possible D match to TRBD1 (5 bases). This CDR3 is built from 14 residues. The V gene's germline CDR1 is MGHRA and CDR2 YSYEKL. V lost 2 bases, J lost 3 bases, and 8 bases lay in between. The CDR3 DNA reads TGCGCCAGCAGCCAACAGGGCATCTACAATGAGCAGTTCTTC. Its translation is CASSQQGIYNEQFF.

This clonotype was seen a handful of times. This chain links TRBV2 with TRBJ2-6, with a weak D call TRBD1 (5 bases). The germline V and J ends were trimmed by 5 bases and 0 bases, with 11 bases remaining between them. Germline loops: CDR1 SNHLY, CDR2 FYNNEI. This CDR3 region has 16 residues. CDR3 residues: CASSQGRVSGANVLTF. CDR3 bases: TGTGCCAGCAGTCAGGGAAGAGTCTCTGGGGCCAACGTCCTGACTTTC.

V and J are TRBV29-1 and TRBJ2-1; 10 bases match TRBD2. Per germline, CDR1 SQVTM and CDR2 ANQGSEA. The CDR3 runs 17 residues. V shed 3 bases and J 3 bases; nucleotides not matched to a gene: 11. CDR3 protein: CSVDLLGTSANYNEQFF. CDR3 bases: TGCAGCGTTGACCTGCTAGGGACTAGCGCTAACTACAATGAGCAGTTCTTC.

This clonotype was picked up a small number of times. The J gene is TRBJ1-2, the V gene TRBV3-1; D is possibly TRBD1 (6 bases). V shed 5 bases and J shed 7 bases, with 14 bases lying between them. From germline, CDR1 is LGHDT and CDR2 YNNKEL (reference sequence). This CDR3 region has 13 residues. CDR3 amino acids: CASSRGGAGGYTF. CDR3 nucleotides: TGTGCCAGCAGCAGGGGGGGCGCTGGTGGCTACACCTTC.

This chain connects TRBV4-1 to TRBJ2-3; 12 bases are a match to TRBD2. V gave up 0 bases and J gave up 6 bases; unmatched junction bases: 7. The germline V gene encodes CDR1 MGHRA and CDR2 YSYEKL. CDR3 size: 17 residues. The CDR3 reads CASSQDTTSGSYDTQYF. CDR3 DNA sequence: TGCGCCAGCAGCCAAGATACGACTAGCGGGAGTTATGATACGCAGTATTTT.

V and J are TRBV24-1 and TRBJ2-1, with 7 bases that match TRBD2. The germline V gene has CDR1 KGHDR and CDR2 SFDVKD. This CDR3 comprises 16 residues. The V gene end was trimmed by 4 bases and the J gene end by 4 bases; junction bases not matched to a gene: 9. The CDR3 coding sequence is TGTGCCACCAGTGAGGGCCCTAGCGGATCTTACAATGAGCAGTTCTTC. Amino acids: CATSEGPSGSYNEQFF.

CDR3: CASSFYRSEQYF. The DNA of the CDR3 is TGTGCCAGCAGTTTTTACAGATCCGAGCAGTACTTC. This chain links TRBV12-3 or TRBV12-4 with TRBJ2-7; D unclear. The CDR3 sequence is 12 residues long. V was pared by 3 bases and J by 6 bases, with 9 bases between.

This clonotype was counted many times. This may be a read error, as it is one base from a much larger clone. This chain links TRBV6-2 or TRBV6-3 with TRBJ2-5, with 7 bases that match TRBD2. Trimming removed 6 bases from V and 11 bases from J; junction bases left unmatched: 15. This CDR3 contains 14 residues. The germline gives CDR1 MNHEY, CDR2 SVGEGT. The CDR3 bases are TGTGCCAGCAGCCCGGACTGGGAGGGCGATGAGCAGTACTTC. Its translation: CASSPDWEGDEQYF.

CDR3 nucleotides: TGTGCCAGCAGTCCCCAGGGGGCCGAGCAGTACTTC. Translating it yields CASSPQGAEQYF. The chain combines TRBV25-1 with TRBJ2-7; TRBD1 matches at 8 bases. Germline CDR1 reads MGHDK; CDR2 reads SYGVNS. Germline trimming cut 5 bases from V and 6 bases from J; bases unmatched to any gene: 3. The length of the CDR3 is 12 residues.